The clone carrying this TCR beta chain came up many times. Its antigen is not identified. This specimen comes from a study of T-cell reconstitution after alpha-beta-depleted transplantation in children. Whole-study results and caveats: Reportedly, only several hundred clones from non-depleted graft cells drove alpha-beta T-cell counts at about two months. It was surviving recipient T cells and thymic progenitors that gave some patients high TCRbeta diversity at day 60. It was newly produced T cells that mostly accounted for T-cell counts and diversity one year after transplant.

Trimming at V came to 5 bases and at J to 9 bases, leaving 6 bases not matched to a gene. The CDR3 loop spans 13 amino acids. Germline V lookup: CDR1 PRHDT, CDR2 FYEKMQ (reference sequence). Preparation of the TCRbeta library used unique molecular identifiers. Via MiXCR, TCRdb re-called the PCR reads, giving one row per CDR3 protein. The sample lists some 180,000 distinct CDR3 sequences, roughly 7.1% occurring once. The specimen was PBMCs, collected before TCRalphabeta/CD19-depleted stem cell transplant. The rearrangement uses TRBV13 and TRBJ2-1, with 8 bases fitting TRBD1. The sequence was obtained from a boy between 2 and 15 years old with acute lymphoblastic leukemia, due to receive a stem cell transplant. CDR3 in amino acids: CASSLGTGREQFF. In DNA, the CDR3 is TGTGCCAGCAGCCTCGGGACAGGTCGTGAGCAGTTCTTC. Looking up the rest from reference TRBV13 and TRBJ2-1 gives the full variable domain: AAGVIQSPRHLIKEKRETATLKCYPIPRHDTVYWYQQGPGQDPQFLISFYEKMQSDKGSIPDRFSAQQFSDYHSELNMSSLELGDSALYFCASSLGTGREQFFGPGTRLTVL.